This T cell receptor (beta chain) was found in a study of blood T cell repertoires in COVID-19. At the level of the study: Acute and convalescent COVID-19 samples came from the United States, Italy and Spain. T cells, B-cell-depleted T cells, or PBMCs supplied cDNA or gDNA.

This CDR3 region has 12 residues. Germline-derived CDR1 and CDR2 are LGHDT and YNNKEL (reference sequence). Trimming removed 1 base at V and 10 bases at J, with 10 bases between. Original handling: Reference gene primer amplification yielded estimated nucleated cell counts. The table came from immunoSEQ multiplex PCR; TCRdb's copy has only in-frame clones and leaves some out. The V and J calls and the clone size are those of that table, but D and trimming were determined from the DNA. The sample yields about 180,000 clones, roughly 78% seen once. This clonotype was obtained from a man between 65 and 79 years old with active or convalescent COVID-19. The chain recombines TRBV3-1 (or the pseudogene TRBV3-2) with TRBJ1-1; TRBD1 might be the D (6 bases). Sequencing was carried out using peripheral blood. CDR3 protein: CASSQAGTRAFF. The CDR3 nucleotides read TGTGCCAGCAGCCAAGCAGGGACACGAGCTTTCTTT.